This TCR beta chain was sequenced in a study of naive and memory T cell subsets. The ends were cut back, 7 bases at V and 0 bases at J, with 17 bases in the middle. The CDR3 is 16 residues long. Germline CDR1 and CDR2: MNHEY and SMNVEV (reference sequence). Many counts were recorded for this clonotype. Its antigen is not known. Notes on the study in general: Diversity fell and Gini index rose from naive through CM, EM, EMRA.

An equimolar mix of two oligonucleotides served as the beta constant-region primer for TRBC1 and TRBC2. Nested alpha and beta constant-region primers with the SP2 primer drove four PCR rounds on ligated cDNA. TCRdb re-analysed the UMI-ligation and nested PCR reads in MiXCR, keeping a single row per CDR3 protein. This table holds some 82,000 distinct CDR3 sequences, about 9.9% found once. Sequencing was performed on naive CD8+ T cells from blood. This TCR derives from a human donor in good health. The chain has TRBV27 and TRBJ2-3, with D unresolved. In nucleotides, the CDR3 is TGTGCCAGCACTGACGGGCCCGGAACTAGCACAGATACGCAGTATTTT. Residues: CASTDGPGTSTDTQYF.